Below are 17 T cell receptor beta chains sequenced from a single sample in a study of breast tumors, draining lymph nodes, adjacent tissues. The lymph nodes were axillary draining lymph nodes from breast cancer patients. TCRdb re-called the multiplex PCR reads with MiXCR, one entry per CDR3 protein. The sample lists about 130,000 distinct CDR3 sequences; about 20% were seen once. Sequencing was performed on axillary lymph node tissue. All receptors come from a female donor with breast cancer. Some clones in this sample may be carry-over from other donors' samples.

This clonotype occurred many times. CDR3 protein: CSVLFGTENYGYTF. CDR3 nucleotide sequence: TGCAGCGTTCTGTTCGGGACAGAGAACTATGGCTACACCTTC. This chain connects TRBV29-1 to TRBJ1-2; 7 bases align to TRBD1. Germline loops: CDR1 SQVTM, CDR2 ANQGSEA. J gave up 2 bases and V 5 bases, and 8 bases lay outside the gene matches. The CDR3 spans 14 residues.

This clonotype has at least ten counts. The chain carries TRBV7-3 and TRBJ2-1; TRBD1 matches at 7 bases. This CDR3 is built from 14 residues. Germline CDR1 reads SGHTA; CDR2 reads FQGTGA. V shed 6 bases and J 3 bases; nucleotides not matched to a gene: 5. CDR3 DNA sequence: TGTGCCAGCAGTCGGCCAGGGGGCTACAATGAGCAGTTCTTC. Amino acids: CASSRPGGYNEQFF.

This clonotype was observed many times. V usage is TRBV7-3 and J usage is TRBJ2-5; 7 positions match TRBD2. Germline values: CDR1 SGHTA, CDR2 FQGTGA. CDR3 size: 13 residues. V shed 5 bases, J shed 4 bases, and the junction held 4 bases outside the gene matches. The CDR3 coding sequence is TGTGCCAGCAGCCGTACGGGGGGAGAGACCCAGTACTTC. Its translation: CASSRTGGETQYF.

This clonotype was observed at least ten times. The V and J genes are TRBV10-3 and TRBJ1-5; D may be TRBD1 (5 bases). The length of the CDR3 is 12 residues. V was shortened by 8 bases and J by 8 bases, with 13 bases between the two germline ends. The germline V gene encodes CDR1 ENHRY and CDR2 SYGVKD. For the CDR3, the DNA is TGTGCCATCTCGGGGCGCGGGGAGCCCCAGCATTTT. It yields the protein CAISGRGEPQHF.

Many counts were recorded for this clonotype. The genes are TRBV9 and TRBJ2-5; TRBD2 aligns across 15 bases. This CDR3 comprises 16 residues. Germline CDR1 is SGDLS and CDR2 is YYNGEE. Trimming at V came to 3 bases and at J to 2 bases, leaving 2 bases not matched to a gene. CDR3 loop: CASSGGLAGGQETQYF. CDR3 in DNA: TGTGCCAGCAGCGGGGGACTAGCGGGAGGTCAAGAGACCCAGTACTTC.

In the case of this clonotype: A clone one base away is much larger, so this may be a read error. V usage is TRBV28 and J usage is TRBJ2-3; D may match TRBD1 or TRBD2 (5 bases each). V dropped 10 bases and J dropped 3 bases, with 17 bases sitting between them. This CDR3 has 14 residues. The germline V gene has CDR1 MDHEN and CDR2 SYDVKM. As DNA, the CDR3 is TGTGCCACCTCGCCCCCGGGACGAACAGATACGCAGTATTTT. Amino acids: CATSPPGRTDTQYF.

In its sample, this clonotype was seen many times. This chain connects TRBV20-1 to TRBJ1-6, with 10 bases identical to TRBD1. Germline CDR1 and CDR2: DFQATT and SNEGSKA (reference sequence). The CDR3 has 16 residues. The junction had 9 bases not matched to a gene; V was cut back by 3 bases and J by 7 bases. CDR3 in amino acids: CSARTGGIGWNSPLHF. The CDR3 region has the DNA TGCAGTGCTAGGACAGGGGGCATCGGGTGGAATTCACCCCTCCACTTT.

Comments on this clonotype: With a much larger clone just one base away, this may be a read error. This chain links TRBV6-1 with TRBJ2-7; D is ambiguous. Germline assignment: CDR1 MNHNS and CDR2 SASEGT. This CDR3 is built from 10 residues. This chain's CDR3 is CAGSYIWQYF. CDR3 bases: TGTGCCGGCAGTTACATCTGGCAGTACTTC.

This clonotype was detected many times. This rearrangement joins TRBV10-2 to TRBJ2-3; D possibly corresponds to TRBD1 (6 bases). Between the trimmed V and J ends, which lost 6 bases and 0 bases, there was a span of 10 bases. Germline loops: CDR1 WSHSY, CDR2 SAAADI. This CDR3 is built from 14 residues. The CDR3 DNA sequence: TGCGCCAGCAGAGGGGGAACTAGCACAGATACGCAGTATTTT. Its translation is CASRGGTSTDTQYF.

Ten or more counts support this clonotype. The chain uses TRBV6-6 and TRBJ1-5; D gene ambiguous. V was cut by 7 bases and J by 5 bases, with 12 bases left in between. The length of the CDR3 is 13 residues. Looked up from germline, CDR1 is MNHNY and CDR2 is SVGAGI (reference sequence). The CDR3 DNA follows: TGTGCCAGCAACCCTCGAAAGGATCAGCCCCAGCATTTT. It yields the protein CASNPRKDQPQHF.

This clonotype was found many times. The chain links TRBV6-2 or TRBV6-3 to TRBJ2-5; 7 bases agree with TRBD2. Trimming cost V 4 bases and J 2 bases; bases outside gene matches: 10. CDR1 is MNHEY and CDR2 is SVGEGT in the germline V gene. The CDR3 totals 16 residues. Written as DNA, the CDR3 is TGTGCCAGCAGTTCCTCCTCGGGAGGACCACAAGAGACCCAGTACTTC. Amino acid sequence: CASSSSSGGPQETQYF.

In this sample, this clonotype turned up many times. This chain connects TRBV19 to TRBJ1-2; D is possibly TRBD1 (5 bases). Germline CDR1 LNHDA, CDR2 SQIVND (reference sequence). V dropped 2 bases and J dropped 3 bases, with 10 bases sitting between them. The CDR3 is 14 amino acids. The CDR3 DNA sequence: TGTGCCAGTAGTATAACAGGCCAGGACTATGGCTACACCTTC. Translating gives CASSITGQDYGYTF. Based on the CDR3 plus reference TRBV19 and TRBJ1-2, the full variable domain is DGGITQSPKYLFRKEGQNVTLSCEQNLNHDAMYWYRQDPGQGLRLIYYSQIVNDFQKGDIAEGYSVSREKKESFPLTVTSAQKNPTAFYLCASSITGQDYGYTFGSGTRLTVV.

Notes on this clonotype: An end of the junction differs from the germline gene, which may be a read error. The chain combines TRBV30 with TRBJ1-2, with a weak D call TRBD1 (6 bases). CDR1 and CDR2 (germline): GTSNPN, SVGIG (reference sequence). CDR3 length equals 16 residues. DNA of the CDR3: TGTGCCTGGAGTTGGACAGATAGATCCCCGGTGGGGGGCTACCCCTTC. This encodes CAWSWTDRSPVGGYPF.

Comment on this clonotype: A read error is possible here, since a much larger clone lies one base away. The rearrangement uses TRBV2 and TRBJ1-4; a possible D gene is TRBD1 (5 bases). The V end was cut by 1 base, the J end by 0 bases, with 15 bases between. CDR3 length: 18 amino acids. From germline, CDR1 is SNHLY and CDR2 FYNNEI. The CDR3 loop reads CASSEGPFQGATNEKLFF. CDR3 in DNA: TGTGCCAGCAGTGAAGGTCCCTTCCAGGGCGCAACTAATGAAAAACTGTTTTTT.

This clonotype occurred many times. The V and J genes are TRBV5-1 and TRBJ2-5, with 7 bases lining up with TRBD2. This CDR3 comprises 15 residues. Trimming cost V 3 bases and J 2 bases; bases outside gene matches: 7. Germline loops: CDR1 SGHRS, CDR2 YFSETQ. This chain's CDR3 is CASSWGGLDQETQYF. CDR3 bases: TGCGCCAGCAGCTGGGGGGGACTGGATCAAGAGACCCAGTACTTC.

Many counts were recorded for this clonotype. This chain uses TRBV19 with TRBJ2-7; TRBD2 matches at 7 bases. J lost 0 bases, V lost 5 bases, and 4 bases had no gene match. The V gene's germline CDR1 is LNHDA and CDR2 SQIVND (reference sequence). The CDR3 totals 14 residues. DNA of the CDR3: TGTGCCAGTAGTGAAGCGGGGCCCTCCTACGAGCAGTACTTC. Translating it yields CASSEAGPSYEQYF.

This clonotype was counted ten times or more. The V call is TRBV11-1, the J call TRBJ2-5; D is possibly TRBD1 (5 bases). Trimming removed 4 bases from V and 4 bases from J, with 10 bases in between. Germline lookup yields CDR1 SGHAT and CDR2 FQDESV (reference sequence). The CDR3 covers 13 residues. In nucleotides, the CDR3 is TGTGCCAGCAGCTCTGCAGGGTTAGAGACCCAGTACTTC. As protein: CASSSAGLETQYF. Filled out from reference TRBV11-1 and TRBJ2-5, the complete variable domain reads EAEVAQSPRYKITEKSQAVAFWCDPISGHATLYWYRQILGQGPELLVQFQDESVVDDSQLPKDRFSAERLKGVDSTLKIQPAELGDSAMYLCASSSAGLETQYFGPGTRLLVL.